The following is a T cell receptor (beta chain) sequence with its context. Negative isolation yielded CD8+ and CD4+ T cells; FACS enriched TEMRA cells. This record belongs to a study of CD8 T cells in Susac syndrome. cDNA came from about 0.51 to 1 ug RNA primed by random hexamers. TCRdb independently ran MiXCR on the immunoSEQ multiplex PCR reads; one entry per CDR3 protein. The sample carries 160,000 or so distinct CDR3 sequences, 92% recorded once. Germline trimming cut 0 bases from V and 5 bases from J; bases unmatched to any gene: 10. This CDR3 has 16 amino acids. CDR1 is LGHNA and CDR2 is YSLEER in the germline V gene.

The specimen was CD4+ T cells from PBMCs. The TCR sequence derives from a human donor in good health. The V call is TRBV4-3, the J call TRBJ2-7; 7 positions agree with TRBD2. In DNA form, the CDR3 reads TGCGCCAGCAGCCAAGAGGGGGGGGGAGTTACCCACGAGCAGTACTTC. It codes for CASSQEGGGVTHEQYF.